Listed below are T cell receptor beta chains from one sample, sequenced in a study of Graves' ophthalmopathy and Graves' hyperthyroidism. TCRdb recomputed calls from the multiplex PCR reads with MiXCR, one row per CDR3 protein. Of 300,000 to 400,000 distinct CDR3 sequences in the sample, 15% to 20% were seen once. Sequencing used peripheral blood. The receptors were gathered from an adult man with Graves' ophthalmopathy. CDR3s include the opening cysteine and the closing phenylalanine or tryptophan. The order of the fields is V gene, D gene, J gene, clone size, CDR3 DNA, CDR3 protein. The D gene is left open where the match is weak. Clone sizes are given selectively: once, few, many, or a class where the clone is expanded.

TRBV28	TRBD2	TRBJ2-7	many	TGTGCCAGCAGGGAGCAGCGGGGGGGAAACTACGAGCAGTACTTC	CASREQRGGNYEQYF
TRBV29-1	-	TRBJ1-1	many	TGCAGCGTTGAAGATCGACGGGACACTGAAGCTTTCTTT	CSVEDRRDTEAFF
TRBV2	-	TRBJ1-2	many	TGTGCCAGCAGTGAACTACAGGTCTATGGCTACACCTTC	CASSELQVYGYTF
TRBV12-3/TRBV12-4	-	TRBJ1-1	many	TGTGCCAGCAGTTTAGCGGGAGGAACAGGGACTGAAGCTTTCTTT	CASSLAGGTGTEAFF
TRBV6-5	-	TRBJ2-5	-	TGTGCCAGCAGTTCAGTCCTATCGGGGGAGACCCAGTACTTC	CASSSVLSGETQYF
TRBV30	-	TRBJ1-1	many	TGTGCCTGGGCCGGAGATATAAACACTGAAGCTTTCTTT	CAWAGDINTEAFF
TRBV20-1	TRBD1	TRBJ1-2	many	TGCAGTGCTAGGGACAGGGGGAACTATGGCTACACCTTC	CSARDRGNYGYTF
TRBV28	TRBD1	TRBJ2-3	many	TGTGCCAGCAGTTCCCAGGGATTGGGACAGGGGGGAAATACAGATACGCAGTATTTT	CASSSQGLGQGGNTDTQYF
TRBV4-1	TRBD1	TRBJ2-5	many	TGCGCCAGCAGCCGGACAGGGTGGGAAGAGACCCAGTACTTC	CASSRTGWEETQYF
TRBV2	-	TRBJ1-2	many	TGTGCCAGTCAGAGGGGGTCTAACTATGGCTACACCTTC	CASQRGSNYGYTF
TRBV2	TRBD2	TRBJ2-5	-	TGTGCCAGCAGTGAGTTTCTAGCGGGGGGGCAAGAGACCCAGTACTTC	CASSEFLAGGQETQYF
TRBV5-1	TRBD1	TRBJ2-7	-	TGCGCCAGCAGCCCAAGACAGGGATCCCACGAGCAGTACTTC	CASSPRQGSHEQYF
TRBV19	TRBD1	TRBJ1-1	many	TGTGCCAGTAGTATAGCGACAGGGGCTGAAGCTTTCTTT	CASSIATGAEAFF
TRBV6-5	TRBD1	TRBJ2-6	many	TGTGCCAGCAGAGGTTGGGACAGCCAACCCTCTGGGGCCAACGTCCTGACTTTC	CASRGWDSQPSGANVLTF
TRBV28	-	TRBJ1-6	many	TGTGCCAGCAGTTTATATGCAGGGGATGTTTCACCCCTCCACTTT	CASSLYAGDVSPLHF
TRBV20-1	-	TRBJ2-7	many	TGCAGTGCGACTCCCGTTACTAGTTCCTACGAGCAGTACTTC	CSATPVTSSYEQYF
TRBV20-1	-	TRBJ1-2	many	TGCAGTGCCCCAGAGAGGGAGGGGCGCTATGGCTACACCTTC	CSAPEREGRYGYTF
TRBV29-1	TRBD2	TRBJ2-5	few	TGCAGCGGTGGAATAGCGGGGGAGACCCAGTACTTC	CSGGIAGETQYF
TRBV10-3	-	TRBJ2-7	many	TGTGCCATCAGTCGGGACCCGGACCCCTACGAGCAGTACTTC	CAISRDPDPYEQYF
TRBV29-1	-	TRBJ2-7	many	TGCAGCGTTGGAGCGGATAGCTCCTACGAGCAGTACTTC	CSVGADSSYEQYF
TRBV20-1	TRBD2	TRBJ2-2	many	TGCAGTGCTCGACTAGCGGGAGACACCGGGGAGCTGTTTTTT	CSARLAGDTGELFF
TRBV28	TRBD1	TRBJ2-7	many	TGTGCCAGCAGTTGGACAGGGATATACGAGCAGTACTTC	CASSWTGIYEQYF
TRBV20-1	-	TRBJ1-5	many	TGCAGTGCTAGCCGCGGGGGTAGCAATCAGCCCCAGCATTTT	CSASRGGSNQPQHF
TRBV12-3/TRBV12-4	TRBD1	TRBJ2-5	many	TGTGCCAGCAGGGGGACAGGGACCTGGGAGACCCAGTACTTC	CASRGTGTWETQYF
TRBV25-1	-	TRBJ2-7	many	TGTGCCAGCAGTGAATCGAGGATTGGCGAGCAGTACTTC	CASSESRIGEQYF
TRBV12-3/TRBV12-4	TRBD1	TRBJ2-7	many	TGTGCCAGCACCTTACAGGGGGCATTACACGAGCAGTACTTC	CASTLQGALHEQYF
TRBV6-5	-	TRBJ2-7	many	TGTGCCAGCAGTTACAACAGGGACAAGCAGTACTTC	CASSYNRDKQYF
TRBV3-2	-	TRBJ2-7	many	TGTGCCAGCAGCCAAGATCCAACAGGGGACTACGAGCAGTACTTC	CASSQDPTGDYEQYF
TRBV28	TRBD1	TRBJ2-7	-	TGTGCCAGCATCCAACAGGGGGGATCCTCCTACGAGCAGTACTTC	CASIQQGGSSYEQYF
TRBV7-8	-	TRBJ2-7	-	TGTGCCAGCAGCTATGGACGGAATAACGAGTACGAGCAGTACTTC	CASSYGRNNEYEQYF
TRBV4-2	-	TRBJ1-1	many	TGTGCCAGCAGCCAAGAGGGGGAACTCACTGAAGCTTTCTTT	CASSQEGELTEAFF
TRBV10-1	-	TRBJ2-7	many	TGCGCCAGCAGTGCAGGGACGGAGTACGAGCAGTACTTC	CASSAGTEYEQYF
TRBV11-2	-	TRBJ1-6	-	TGTGCCAGCAGCTCCAAGGCCCGGGGTTCGGATTCCCTCCACTTT	CASSSKARGSDSLHF
TRBV7-8	-	TRBJ1-3	many	TGTGCCAGCAGCTTAGCCTTTTACACTGGAAACACCATATATTTT	CASSLAFYTGNTIYF
TRBV12-3/TRBV12-4	-	TRBJ1-5	many	TGTGCCAGCGCCATTGGGGGTGGCAATCAGCCCCAGCATTTT	CASAIGGGNQPQHF
TRBV6-5	-	TRBJ2-7	many	TGTGCCAGCAGCTACAGGGCCAAGCACGAGCAGTACTTC	CASSYRAKHEQYF
TRBV4-1	-	TRBJ2-2	many	TGCGCCAGCAGCCACCCTCCGGGGAACACCGGGGAGCTGTTTTTT	CASSHPPGNTGELFF
TRBV7-8	-	TRBJ2-5	few	TGTGCCAGCAGCCTCCCAGACCTCCGGGAAGGGACCCAGTACTTC	CASSLPDLREGTQYF
TRBV19	TRBD1	TRBJ1-1	-	TGTGCCAGTAGTAACCCGGGACAGGGAAACACTGAAGCTTTCTTT	CASSNPGQGNTEAFF
TRBV7-2	-	TRBJ2-7	few	TGTGCCAGCAGCTTGGGGTGGGGCGAGCAGTACTTC	CASSLGWGEQYF
TRBV7-9	-	TRBJ2-5	-	TGTACCAGCAGCTTAGCGCTGGGGGGCCAAGAGACCCAGTACTTC	CTSSLALGGQETQYF